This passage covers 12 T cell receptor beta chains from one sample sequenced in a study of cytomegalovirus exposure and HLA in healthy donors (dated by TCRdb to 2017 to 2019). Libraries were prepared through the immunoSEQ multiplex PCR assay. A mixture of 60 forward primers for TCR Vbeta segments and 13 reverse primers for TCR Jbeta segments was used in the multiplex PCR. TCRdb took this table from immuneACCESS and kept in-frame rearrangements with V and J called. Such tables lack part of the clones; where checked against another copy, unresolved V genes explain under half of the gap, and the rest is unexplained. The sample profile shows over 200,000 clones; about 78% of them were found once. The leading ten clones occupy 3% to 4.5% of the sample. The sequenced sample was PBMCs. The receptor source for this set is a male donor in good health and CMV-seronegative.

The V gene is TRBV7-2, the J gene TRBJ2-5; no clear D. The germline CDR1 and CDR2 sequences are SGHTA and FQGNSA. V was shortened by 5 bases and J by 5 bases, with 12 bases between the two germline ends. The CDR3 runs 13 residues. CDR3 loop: CASSLTLGETQYF. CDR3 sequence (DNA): TGTGCCAGCAGCCTTACACTGGGCGAGACCCAGTACTTC.

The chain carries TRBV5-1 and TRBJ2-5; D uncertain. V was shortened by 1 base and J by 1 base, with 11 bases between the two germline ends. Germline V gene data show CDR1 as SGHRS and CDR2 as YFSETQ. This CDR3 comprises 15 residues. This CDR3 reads CASSLSPQPQETQYF. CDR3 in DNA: TGCGCCAGCAGCTTGTCGCCACAGCCCCAAGAGACCCAGTACTTC.

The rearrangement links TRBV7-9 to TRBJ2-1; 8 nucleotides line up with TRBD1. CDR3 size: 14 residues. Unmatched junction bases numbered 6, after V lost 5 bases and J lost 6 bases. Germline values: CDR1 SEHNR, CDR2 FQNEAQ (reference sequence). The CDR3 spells CASSHGQGGNEQFF. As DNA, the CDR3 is TGTGCCAGCAGCCACGGACAGGGAGGCAATGAGCAGTTCTTC. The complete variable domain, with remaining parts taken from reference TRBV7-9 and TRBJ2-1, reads DTGVSQNPRHKITKRGQNVTFRCDPISEHNRLYWYRQTLGQGPEFLTYFQNEAQLEKSRLLSDRFSAERPKGSFSTLEIQRTEQGDSAMYLCASSHGQGGNEQFFGPGTRLTVL.

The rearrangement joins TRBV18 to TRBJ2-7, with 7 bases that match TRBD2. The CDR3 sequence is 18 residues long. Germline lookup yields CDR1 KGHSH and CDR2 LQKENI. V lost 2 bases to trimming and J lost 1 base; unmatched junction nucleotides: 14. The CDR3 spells CASSPGSRGGSRSYEQYF. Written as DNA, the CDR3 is TGTGCCAGCTCACCAGGGAGCCGTGGCGGGAGTCGGTCCTACGAGCAGTACTTC. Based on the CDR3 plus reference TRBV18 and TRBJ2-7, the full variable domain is NAGVMQNPRHLVRRRGQEARLRCSPMKGHSHVYWYRQLPEEGLKFMVYLQKENIIDESGMPKERFSAEFPKEGPSILRIQQVVRGDSAAYFCASSPGSRGGSRSYEQYFGPGTRLTVT.

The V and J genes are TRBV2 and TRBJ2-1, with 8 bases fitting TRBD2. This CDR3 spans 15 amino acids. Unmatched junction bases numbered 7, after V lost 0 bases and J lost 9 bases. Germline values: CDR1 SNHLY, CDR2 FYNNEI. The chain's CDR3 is CASSEALAAISEQFF. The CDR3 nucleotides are TGTGCCAGCAGTGAAGCACTAGCGGCCATTAGTGAGCAGTTCTTC.

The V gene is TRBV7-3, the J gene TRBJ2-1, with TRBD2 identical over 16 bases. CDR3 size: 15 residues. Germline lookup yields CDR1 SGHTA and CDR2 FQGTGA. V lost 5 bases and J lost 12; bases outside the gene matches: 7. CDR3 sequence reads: CASSAGLAGGSAQFF. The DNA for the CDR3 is TGTGCCAGCAGCGCGGGACTAGCGGGAGGGTCCGCGCAGTTCTTC.

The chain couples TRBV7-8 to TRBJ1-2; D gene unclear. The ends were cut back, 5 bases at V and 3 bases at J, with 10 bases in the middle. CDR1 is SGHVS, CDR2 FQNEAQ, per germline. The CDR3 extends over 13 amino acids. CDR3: CASSETLDYGYTF. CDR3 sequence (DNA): TGTGCCAGCAGCGAGACACTAGACTATGGCTACACCTTC.

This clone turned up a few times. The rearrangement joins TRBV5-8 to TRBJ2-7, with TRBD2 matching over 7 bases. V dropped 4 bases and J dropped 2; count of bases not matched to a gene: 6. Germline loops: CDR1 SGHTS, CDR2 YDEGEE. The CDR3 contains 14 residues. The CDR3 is CASSPWGGTYEQYF. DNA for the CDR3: TGTGCCAGCAGCCCGTGGGGGGGAACCTACGAGCAGTACTTC.

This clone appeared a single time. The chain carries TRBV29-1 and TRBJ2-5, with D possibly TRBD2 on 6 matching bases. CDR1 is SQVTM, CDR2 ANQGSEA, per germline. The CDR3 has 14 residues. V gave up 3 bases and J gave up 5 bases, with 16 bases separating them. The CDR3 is CSVELVGGGETQYF. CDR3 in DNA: TGCAGCGTTGAGCTGGTGGGGGGTGGGGAGACCCAGTACTTC.

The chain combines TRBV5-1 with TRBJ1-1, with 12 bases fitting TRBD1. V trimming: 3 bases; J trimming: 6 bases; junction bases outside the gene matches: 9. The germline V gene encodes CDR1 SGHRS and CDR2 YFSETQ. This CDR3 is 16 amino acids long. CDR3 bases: TGCGCCAGCAGCTCGGGGACAGGGGGCGATAGATCTGAAGCTTTCTTT. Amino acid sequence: CASSSGTGGDRSEAFF.

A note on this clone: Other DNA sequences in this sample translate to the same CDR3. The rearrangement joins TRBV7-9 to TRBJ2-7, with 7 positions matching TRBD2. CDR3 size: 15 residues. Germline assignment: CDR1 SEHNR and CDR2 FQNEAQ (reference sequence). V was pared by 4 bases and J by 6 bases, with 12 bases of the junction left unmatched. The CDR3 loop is CASSSQPFPGGEQYF. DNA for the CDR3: TGTGCCAGCAGCTCCCAACCCTTCCCGGGGGGCGAGCAGTACTTC.

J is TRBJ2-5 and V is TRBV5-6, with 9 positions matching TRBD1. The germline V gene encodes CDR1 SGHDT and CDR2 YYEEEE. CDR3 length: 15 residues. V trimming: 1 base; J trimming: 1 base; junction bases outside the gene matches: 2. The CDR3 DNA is TGTGCCAGCAGCTTGAAGGACAGGGGCCAAGAGACCCAGTACTTC. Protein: CASSLKDRGQETQYF.